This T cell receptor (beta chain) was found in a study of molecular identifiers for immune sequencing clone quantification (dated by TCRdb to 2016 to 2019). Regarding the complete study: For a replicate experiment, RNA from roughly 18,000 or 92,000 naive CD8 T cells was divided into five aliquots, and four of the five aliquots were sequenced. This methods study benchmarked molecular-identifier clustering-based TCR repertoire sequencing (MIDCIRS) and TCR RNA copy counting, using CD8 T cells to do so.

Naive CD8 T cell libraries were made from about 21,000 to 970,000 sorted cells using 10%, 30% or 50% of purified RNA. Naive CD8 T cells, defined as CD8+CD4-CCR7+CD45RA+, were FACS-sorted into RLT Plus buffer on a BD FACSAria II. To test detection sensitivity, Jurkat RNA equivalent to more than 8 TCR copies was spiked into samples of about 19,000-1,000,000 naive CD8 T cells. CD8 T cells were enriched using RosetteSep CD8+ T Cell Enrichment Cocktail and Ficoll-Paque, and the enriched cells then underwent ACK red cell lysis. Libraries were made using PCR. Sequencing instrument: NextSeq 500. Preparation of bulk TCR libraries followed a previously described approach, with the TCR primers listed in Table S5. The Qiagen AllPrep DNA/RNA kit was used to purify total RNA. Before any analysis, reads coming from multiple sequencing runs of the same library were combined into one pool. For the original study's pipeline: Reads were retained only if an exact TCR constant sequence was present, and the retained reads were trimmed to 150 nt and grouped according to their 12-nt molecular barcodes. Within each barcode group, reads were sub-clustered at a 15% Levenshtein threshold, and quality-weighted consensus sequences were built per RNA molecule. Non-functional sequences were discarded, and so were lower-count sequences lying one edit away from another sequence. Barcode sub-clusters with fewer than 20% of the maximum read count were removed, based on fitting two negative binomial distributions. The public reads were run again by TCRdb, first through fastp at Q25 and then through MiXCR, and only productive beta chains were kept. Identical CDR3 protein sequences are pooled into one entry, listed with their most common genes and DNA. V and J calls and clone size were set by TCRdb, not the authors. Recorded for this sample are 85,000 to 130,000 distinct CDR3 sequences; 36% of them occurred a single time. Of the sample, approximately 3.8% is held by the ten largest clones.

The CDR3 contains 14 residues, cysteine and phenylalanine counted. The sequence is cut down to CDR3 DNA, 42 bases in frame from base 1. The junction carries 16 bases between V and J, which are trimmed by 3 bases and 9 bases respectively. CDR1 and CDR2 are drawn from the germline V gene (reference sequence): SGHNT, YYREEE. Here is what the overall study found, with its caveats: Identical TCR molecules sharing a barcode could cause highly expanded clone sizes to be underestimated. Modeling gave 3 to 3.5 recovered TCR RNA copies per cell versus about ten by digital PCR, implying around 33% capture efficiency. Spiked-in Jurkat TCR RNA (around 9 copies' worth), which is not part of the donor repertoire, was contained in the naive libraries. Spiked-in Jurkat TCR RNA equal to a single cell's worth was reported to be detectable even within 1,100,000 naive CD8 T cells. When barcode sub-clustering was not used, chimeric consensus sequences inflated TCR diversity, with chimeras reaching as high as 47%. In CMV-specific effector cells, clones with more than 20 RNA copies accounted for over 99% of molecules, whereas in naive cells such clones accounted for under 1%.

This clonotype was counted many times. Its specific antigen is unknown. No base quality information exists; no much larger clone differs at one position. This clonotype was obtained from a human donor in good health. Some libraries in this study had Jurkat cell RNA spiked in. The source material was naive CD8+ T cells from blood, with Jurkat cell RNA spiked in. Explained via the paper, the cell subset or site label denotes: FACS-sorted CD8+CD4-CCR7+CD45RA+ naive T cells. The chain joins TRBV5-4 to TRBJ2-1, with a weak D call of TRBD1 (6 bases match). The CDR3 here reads CASSYRDRSGEQFF. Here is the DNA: TGTGCCAGCAGCTATCGAGACAGGAGCGGTGAGCAGTTCTTC.